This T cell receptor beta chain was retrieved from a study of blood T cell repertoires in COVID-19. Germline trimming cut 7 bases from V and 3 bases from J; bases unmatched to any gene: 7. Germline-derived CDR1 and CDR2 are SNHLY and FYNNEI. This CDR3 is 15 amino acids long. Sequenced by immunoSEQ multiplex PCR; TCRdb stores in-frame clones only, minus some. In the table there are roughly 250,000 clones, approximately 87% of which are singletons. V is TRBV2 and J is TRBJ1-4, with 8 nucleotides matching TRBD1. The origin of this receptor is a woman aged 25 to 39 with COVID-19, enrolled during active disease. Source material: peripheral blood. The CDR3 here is CASTGQGGPNEKLFF. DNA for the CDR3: TGTGCCAGCACCGGACAGGGAGGACCTAATGAAAAACTGTTTTTT.